This T cell receptor (beta chain) is drawn from a study of tumor-infiltrating lymphocytes in primary liver carcinoma. Study as a whole: Sample yields, roughly 3.65 to 7.5 million productive TCRbeta reads, were similar across the tissue types. Whole-study results and caveats: Among the pair types, tumor region pairs showed more overlap than tumor-adjacent and tumor-blood pairs. Top-250-clone fractions were significantly higher in tumors than in blood (p = 0.039).

Starting material for RNA and DNA co-extraction consisted of roughly 19-31 mg of unsorted bulk tissue. On this clonotype itself: Its antigen remains unknown. An end of the junction does not agree with germline; a read error may underlie this.

Constant-region priming of about 520 ng total RNA yielded TCR beta cDNA. Construction of TCR beta libraries relied on three successive nested multiplex PCR rounds employing slightly modified ARM-PCR. TCRdb called the multiplex PCR reads again in MiXCR, with one record for every CDR3 protein. The sample includes about 59,000 distinct CDR3 sequences, about two thirds of them seen just once. Sample: liver tumor tissue from sampling region 2. The sample's subset: tumor region T2, inferior pole. The receptor was derived from a man aged 35-49 years with primary liver carcinoma and hepatitis B virus infection.

The CDR3 protein is CASSHRQDSYNEQFF. The CDR3 DNA reads TGTGCTAGCAGCCATAGACAGGATTCCTACAATGAGCAGTTCTTC. The rearrangement links TRBV5-5 to TRBJ2-1; tentative D call: TRBD1 (6 bases). There are 15 residues in the CDR3. Germline assignment: CDR1 SGHKS and CDR2 YYEKEE (reference sequence).